The 17 T cell receptor beta chains presented below share a single source sample, sequenced in a study of OX40 agonist ivuxolimab in advanced cancers. Sequencing was performed with immunoSEQ multiplex PCR; in TCRdb, only in-frame clones are kept and a portion is missing. The sample lists tens of thousands of clones; approximately 88% were seen once. The sample here was CD4+ or CD8+ T cells sorted from blood, taken in a trial of the OX40 agonist ivuxolimab. The receptor source for this set is an adult with an advanced solid tumor such as melanoma, head and neck, liver or kidney cancer.

This chain links TRBV19 with TRBJ2-1; TRBD2 matches at 9 bases. The CDR3 has 15 residues. The V and J ends lost 10 bases and 0 bases, in that order; junction bases with no gene match: 7. Per germline, CDR1 LNHDA and CDR2 SQIVND (reference sequence). CDR3 sequence (DNA): TGTGCCACAACCCTAGCGGGGCTCTCCTACAATGAGCAGTTCTTC. This encodes CATTLAGLSYNEQFF.

This chain joins TRBV7-9 and TRBJ2-1; 15 bases are shared with TRBD2. CDR3 length: 16 residues. The trim removed 3 bases at V and 7 bases at J, leaving 4 bases unmatched. Per the germline V gene, CDR1 is SEHNR and CDR2 is FQNEAQ (reference sequence). CDR3 coding DNA: TGTGCCAGCAGCTTGGGACTAGCGGGAGGATGGAATGAGCAGTTCTTC. Protein product: CASSLGLAGGWNEQFF.

V is TRBV29-1 and J is TRBJ2-1; 7 nucleotides line up with TRBD1. The CDR3 runs to 11 residues. Looked up from germline, CDR1 is SQVTM and CDR2 is ANQGSEA. Trimming at V came to 6 bases and at J to 8 bases, leaving 4 bases not matched to a gene. The CDR3 here is CSVYRGYEQFF. CDR3 sequence (DNA): TGCAGCGTATACAGGGGCTATGAGCAGTTCTTC.

The chain joins TRBV7-8 to TRBJ2-7; 10 bases are a match to TRBD2. This CDR3 is 14 amino acids long. Looked up from germline, CDR1 is SGHVS and CDR2 is FQNEAQ. After removal of 5 bases from V and 1 base from J, the junction contained 2 bases not matched to a gene. The CDR3, as DNA: TGTGCCAGCAGCCCGGGACTAGCGTCCTACGAGCAGTACTTC. As protein: CASSPGLASYEQYF.

J is TRBJ2-5 and V is TRBV6-6; D call uncertain. From germline, CDR1 is MNHNY and CDR2 SVGAGI (reference sequence). V was clipped by 8 bases and J by 7 bases, with 11 bases between them. The length of the CDR3 is 11 residues. CDR3 sequence: CASGEQATQYF. CDR3 nucleotide sequence: TGTGCCAGCGGAGAGCAGGCGACCCAGTACTTC.

V gene TRBV30 combines with J gene TRBJ1-5; D is uncertain. V was trimmed by 2 bases and J by 3 bases, leaving 8 bases between them. The CDR3 has 13 residues. CDR1 GTSNPN and CDR2 SVGIG come from the germline V gene (reference sequence). CDR3 coding DNA: TGTGCCTGGAGTATCGAGAACAATCAGCCCCAGCATTTT. Translation gives CAWSIENNQPQHF.

The genes are TRBV9 and TRBJ2-2; tentatively, D is TRBD1 (6 bases). V dropped 7 bases and J dropped 8 bases, with 18 bases sitting between them. The CDR3 is 14 residues long. Germline V gives CDR1 SGDLS, CDR2 YYNGEE. Here the CDR3 DNA reads TGTGCCAGCGCGGGTGGGGGCGAGAGAGGGGAGCTGTTTTTT. The encoded protein is CASAGGGERGELFF. Together with reference TRBV9 and TRBJ2-2, the CDR3 gives the full variable domain: DSGVTQTPKHLITATGQRVTLRCSPRSGDLSVYWYQQSLDQGLQFLIQYYNGEERAKGNILERFSAQQFPDLHSELNLSSLELGDSALYFCASAGGGERGELFFGEGSRLTVL.

This chain uses TRBV6-6 with TRBJ2-7; weak D call: TRBD1 (6 bases). The germline V and J ends were trimmed by 6 bases and 5 bases, with 14 bases remaining between them. There are 13 residues in the CDR3. CDR1 is MNHNY and CDR2 is SVGAGI in the germline V gene (reference sequence). The CDR3 coding sequence is TGTGCCAGCAGGCAAGCCAGGGGTAACGAGCAGTACTTC. Amino acids: CASRQARGNEQYF.

The V and J genes are TRBV2 and TRBJ1-5, with TRBD1 as a possible D gene (5 bases). The ends were cut back, 5 bases at V and 2 bases at J, with 13 bases in the middle. This CDR3 contains 15 residues. The germline CDR1 and CDR2 sequences are SNHLY and FYNNEI. The DNA for the CDR3 is TGTGCCAGCAGTTTCCAGGGTTCGGGCAATCAGCCCCAGCATTTT. It yields the protein CASSFQGSGNQPQHF.

The chain is built from TRBV5-1 and TRBJ2-7; 9 bases match TRBD2. CDR3 size: 14 residues. Germline V gives CDR1 SGHRS, CDR2 YFSETQ. Losses at the gene ends were 1 base for V and 7 bases for J; bases not matched to a gene: 6. This chain's CDR3 is CASSLIAGVGEQYF. The CDR3 region has the DNA TGCGCCAGCAGCTTGATAGCGGGAGTGGGAGAGCAGTACTTC. Based on the CDR3 plus reference TRBV5-1 and TRBJ2-7, the full variable domain is KAGVTQTPRYLIKTRGQQVTLSCSPISGHRSVSWYQQTPGQGLQFLFEYFSETQRNKGNFPGRFSGRQFSNSRSEMNVSTLELGDSALYLCASSLIAGVGEQYFGPGTRLTVT.

The chain is built from TRBV5-6 and TRBJ1-6; TRBD1 matches 9 bases. V dropped 4 bases and J dropped 7; count of bases not matched to a gene: 6. The CDR3 spans 15 residues. Per germline, CDR1 SGHDT and CDR2 YYEEEE. The CDR3 loop reads CASSPRGQGNSPLHF. The CDR3 bases are TGTGCCAGCAGCCCCCGGGGACAGGGAAATTCACCCCTCCACTTT.

The chain has TRBV27 and TRBJ2-4; D is uncertain. This CDR3 is built from 16 residues. The ends were cut back, 2 bases at V and 1 base at J, with 12 bases in the middle. Per the germline V gene, CDR1 is MNHEY and CDR2 is SMNVEV (reference sequence). The CDR3 sequence: CASSLTRPVAKNIQYF. CDR3 nucleotides: TGTGCCAGCAGTTTAACCCGTCCCGTGGCCAAAAACATTCAGTACTTC.

This chain uses TRBV5-1 with TRBJ2-7, with D possibly being TRBD2 (5 bases). The CDR3 consists of 14 residues. Trimming took off 0 bases at V and 4 bases at J, with 11 bases between the two ends. Per germline, CDR1 SGHRS and CDR2 YFSETQ. For the CDR3, the DNA is TGCGCCAGCAGCTTGGCCTTGGGCGGGTACGAGCAGTACTTC. Encoded protein: CASSLALGGYEQYF.

This chain connects TRBV19 to TRBJ2-4; 11 bases agree with TRBD1. The CDR3 contains 16 residues. The germline V gene has CDR1 LNHDA and CDR2 SQIVND (reference sequence). The ends lost 4 bases at V and 2 bases at J; junction bases unmatched: 4. This chain's CDR3 is CASSRGTGGTKNIQYF. The CDR3 bases are TGTGCCAGTAGTAGGGGGACAGGGGGAACCAAAAACATTCAGTACTTC.

CDR3 region: CASSPGLAGGPSKFF. The CDR3 coding sequence is TGTGCCAGCAGTCCGGGACTAGCGGGAGGGCCATCGAAGTTCTTC. V and J are TRBV28 and TRBJ2-1, with 16 bases identical to TRBD2. Germline V lookup: CDR1 MDHEN, CDR2 SYDVKM. There are 15 residues in the CDR3. V dropped 5 bases and J dropped 14; count of bases not matched to a gene: 9.

This clone has a single count. The chain uses TRBV10-3 and TRBJ2-5; 8 nucleotides line up with TRBD1. The CDR3 sequence is 12 residues long. The germline CDR1 and CDR2 sequences are ENHRY and SYGVKD. The V segment lost 10 bases and the J segment 1 base; nucleotides outside the gene matches: 2. The CDR3: CATGTGQETQYF. Written as DNA, the CDR3 is TGTGCCACCGGGACAGGCCAAGAGACCCAGTACTTC.

This rearrangement joins TRBV6-6 to TRBJ2-2; 12 nucleotides line up with TRBD2. The CDR3 has 16 amino acids. The ends lost 6 bases at V and 5 bases at J; junction bases unmatched: 7. Germline lookup yields CDR1 MNHNY and CDR2 SVGAGI (reference sequence). DNA of the CDR3: TGTGCCAGCAGCCCCGGACTAGCGGGAACTACCGGGGAGCTGTTTTTT. Translated: CASSPGLAGTTGELFF.